One TCR beta chain is described in this entry. The data originate from a study of TIL therapy for anti-PD-1-resistant metastatic lung cancer. V was shortened by 6 bases and J by 5 bases, with 7 bases between the two germline ends. The CDR3 loop spans 11 amino acids. The germline V gene has CDR1 SGHTA and CDR2 FQGNSA. Time point given: pre-treatment sample, taken before nivolumab and TIL therapy. The immunoSEQ assay was v3. Sequencing was performed with immunoSEQ multiplex PCR; in TCRdb, only in-frame clones are kept and a portion is missing. In the table there are around 55,000 clones, 80% to 90% of which are singletons.

This sample comprised blood, obtained at baseline. This sequence joins TRBV7-2 and TRBJ2-5; unclear D gene. The sequence was collected from a person aged 30 to 80 with non-small cell lung cancer. The CDR3 region is CASSTRETQYF. CDR3 coding DNA: TGTGCCAGCAGTACTCGTGAGACCCAGTACTTC. Full variable domain (remainder filled in from reference TRBV7-2 and TRBJ2-5): GAGVSQSPSNKVTEKGKDVELRCDPISGHTALYWYRQSLGQGLEFLIYFQGNSAPDKSGLPSDRFSAERTGGSVSTLTIQRTQQEDSAVYLCASSTRETQYFGPGTRLLVL.